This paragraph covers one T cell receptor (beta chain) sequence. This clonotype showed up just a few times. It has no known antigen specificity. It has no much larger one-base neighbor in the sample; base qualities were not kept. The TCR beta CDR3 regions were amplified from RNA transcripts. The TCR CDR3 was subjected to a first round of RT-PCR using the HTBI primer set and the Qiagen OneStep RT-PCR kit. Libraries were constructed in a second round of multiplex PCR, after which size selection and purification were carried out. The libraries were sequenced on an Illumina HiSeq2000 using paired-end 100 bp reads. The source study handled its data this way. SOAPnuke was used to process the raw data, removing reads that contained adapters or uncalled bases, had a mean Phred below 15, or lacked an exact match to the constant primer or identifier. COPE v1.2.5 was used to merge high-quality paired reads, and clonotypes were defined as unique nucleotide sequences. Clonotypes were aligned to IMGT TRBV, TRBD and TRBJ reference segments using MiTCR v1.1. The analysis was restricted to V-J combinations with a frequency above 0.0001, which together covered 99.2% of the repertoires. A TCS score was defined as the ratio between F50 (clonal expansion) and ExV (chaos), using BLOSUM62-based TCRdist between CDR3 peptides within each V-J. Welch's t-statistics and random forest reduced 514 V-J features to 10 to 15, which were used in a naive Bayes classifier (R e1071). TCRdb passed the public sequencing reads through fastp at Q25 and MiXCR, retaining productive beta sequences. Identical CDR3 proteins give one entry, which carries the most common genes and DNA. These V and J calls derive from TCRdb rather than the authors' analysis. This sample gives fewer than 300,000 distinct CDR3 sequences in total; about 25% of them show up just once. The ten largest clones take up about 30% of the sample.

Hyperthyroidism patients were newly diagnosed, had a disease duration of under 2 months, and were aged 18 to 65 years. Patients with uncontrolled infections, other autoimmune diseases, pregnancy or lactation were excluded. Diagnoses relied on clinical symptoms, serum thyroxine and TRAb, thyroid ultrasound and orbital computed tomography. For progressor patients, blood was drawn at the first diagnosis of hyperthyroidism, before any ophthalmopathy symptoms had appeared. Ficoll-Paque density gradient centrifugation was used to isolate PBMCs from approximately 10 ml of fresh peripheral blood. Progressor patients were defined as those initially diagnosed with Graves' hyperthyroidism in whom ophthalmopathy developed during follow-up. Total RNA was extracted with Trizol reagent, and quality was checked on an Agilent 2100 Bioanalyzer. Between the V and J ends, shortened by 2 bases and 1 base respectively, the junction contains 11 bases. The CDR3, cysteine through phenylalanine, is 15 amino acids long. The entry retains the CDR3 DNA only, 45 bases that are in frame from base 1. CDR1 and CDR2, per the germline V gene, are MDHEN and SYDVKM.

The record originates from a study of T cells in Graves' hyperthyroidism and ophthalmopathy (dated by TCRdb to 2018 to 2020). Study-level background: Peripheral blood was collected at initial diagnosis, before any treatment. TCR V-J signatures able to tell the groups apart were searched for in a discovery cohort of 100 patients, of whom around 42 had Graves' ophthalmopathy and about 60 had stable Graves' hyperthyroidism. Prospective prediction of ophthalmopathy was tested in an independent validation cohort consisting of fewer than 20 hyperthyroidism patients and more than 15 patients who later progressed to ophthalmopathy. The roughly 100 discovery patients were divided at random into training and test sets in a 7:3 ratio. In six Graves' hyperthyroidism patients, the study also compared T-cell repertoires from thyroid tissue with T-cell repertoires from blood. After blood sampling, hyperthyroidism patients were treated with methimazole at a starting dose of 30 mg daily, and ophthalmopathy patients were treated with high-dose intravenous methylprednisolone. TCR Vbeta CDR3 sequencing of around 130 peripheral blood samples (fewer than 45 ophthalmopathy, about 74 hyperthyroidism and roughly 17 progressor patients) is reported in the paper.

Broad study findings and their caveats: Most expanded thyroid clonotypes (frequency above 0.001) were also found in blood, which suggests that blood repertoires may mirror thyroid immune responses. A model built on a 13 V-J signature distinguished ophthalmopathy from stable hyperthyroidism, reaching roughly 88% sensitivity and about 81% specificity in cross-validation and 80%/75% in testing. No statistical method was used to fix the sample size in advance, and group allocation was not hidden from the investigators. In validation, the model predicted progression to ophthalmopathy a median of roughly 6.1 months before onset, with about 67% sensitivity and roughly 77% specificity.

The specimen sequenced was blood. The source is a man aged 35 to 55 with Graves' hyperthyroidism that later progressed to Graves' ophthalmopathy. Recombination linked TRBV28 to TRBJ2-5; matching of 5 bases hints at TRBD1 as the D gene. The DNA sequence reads TGTGCCAGCAGTTTAATCGAAGGGGTCCAAGAGACCCAGTACTTC. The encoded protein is CASSLIEGVQETQYF. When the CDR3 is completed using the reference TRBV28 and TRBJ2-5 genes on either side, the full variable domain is DVKVTQSSRYLVKRTGEKVFLECVQDMDHENMFWYRQDPGLGLRLIYFSYDVKMKEKGDIPEGYSVSREKKERFSLILESASTNQTSMYLCASSLIEGVQETQYFGPGTRLLVL.